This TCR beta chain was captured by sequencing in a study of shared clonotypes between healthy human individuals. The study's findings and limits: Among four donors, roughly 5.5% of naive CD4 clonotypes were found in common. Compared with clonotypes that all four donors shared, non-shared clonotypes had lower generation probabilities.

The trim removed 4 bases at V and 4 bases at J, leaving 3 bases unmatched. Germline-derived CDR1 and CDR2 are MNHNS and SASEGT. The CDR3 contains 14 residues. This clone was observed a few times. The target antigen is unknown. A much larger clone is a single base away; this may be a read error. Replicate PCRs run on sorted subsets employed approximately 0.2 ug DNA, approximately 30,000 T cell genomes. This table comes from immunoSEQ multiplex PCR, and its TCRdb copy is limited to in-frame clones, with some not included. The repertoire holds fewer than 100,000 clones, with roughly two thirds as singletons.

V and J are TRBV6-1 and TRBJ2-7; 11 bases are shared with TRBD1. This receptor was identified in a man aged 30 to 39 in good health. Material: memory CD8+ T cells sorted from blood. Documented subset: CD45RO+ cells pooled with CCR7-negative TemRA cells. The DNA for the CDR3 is TGTGCCAGCAGTGCCGGGACAGGGGGTTACGAGCAGTACTTC. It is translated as CASSAGTGGYEQYF.